The 14 T cell receptor beta chains below all came from one sample that was sequenced in a study of shared clonotypes between healthy human individuals. Profiled with immunoSEQ multiplex PCR; TCRdb holds only in-frame clones, not every one. The sample consists of over 850,000 clones, around three quarters of them appearing once. What was sequenced was memory CD4+ T cells from PBMCs. As to subset: CD45RA-negative fraction. The receptors derive from a man younger than 30 in good health. Some clones in this sample may be carry-over from other donors' samples.

The chain employs TRBV7-6 and TRBJ2-3; D possibly corresponds to TRBD2 (6 bases). The germline V and J ends were trimmed by 5 bases and 4 bases, with 13 bases remaining between them. CDR1 and CDR2 (germline): SGHVS, FNYEAQ. This CDR3 has 14 residues. This chain's CDR3 is CASSPWGDSDTQYF. The CDR3 nucleotides read TGTGCCAGCAGCCCGTGGGGGGACTCAGATACGCAGTATTTT.

Of note for this clone: Other nucleotide sequences in the sample specify the same CDR3. The chain links TRBV28 to TRBJ2-7; maybe TRBD1 (6 bases). The CDR3 length is 12 residues. V was clipped by 6 bases and J by 4 bases, with 10 bases between them. Per the germline V gene, CDR1 is MDHEN and CDR2 is SYDVKM. The CDR3 bases are TGTGCCAGCAGCCTAGGGGGTTACGAGCAGTACTTC. Its translation: CASSLGGYEQYF.

The chain is built from TRBV7-3 and TRBJ1-1, with a possible D match to TRBD1 (6 bases). The CDR3 has 13 amino acids. With 6 bases removed from V and 2 bases from J, the gap between germline ends came to 10 bases. The germline V gene encodes CDR1 SGHTA and CDR2 FQGTGA. The CDR3 is CASSTGFNTEAFF. The CDR3 DNA reads as TGTGCCAGCAGTACAGGGTTTAACACTGAAGCTTTCTTT.

The chain employs TRBV27 and TRBJ2-5, with D unresolved. The CDR3 loop spans 14 amino acids. Germline CDR1 and CDR2: MNHEY and SMNVEV (reference sequence). V was clipped by 4 bases and J by 4 bases, with 13 bases between them. This chain's CDR3 is CASSSSLYGETQYF. The DNA for the CDR3 is TGTGCCAGCAGTTCCTCGCTTTACGGAGAGACCCAGTACTTC.

A note on this clone: A read error may be the cause here, since a much bigger clone is one base away. The rearrangement links TRBV27 to TRBJ1-4; D gene uncertain. Trimming took off 5 bases at V and 0 bases at J, with 7 bases between the two ends. In germline, CDR1 is MNHEY, CDR2 SMNVEV (reference sequence). The CDR3 runs to 14 residues. CDR3 sequence: CASSTGATNEKLFF. The CDR3 DNA follows: TGTGCCAGCAGTACGGGTGCAACTAATGAAAAACTGTTTTTT.

The chain combines TRBV1 with TRBJ2-1. TRBV1 is termed a pseudogene. CDR3 size: 19 residues. CDR3 DNA: TGCACCAGCAGCCTGCCTAGATCAGAGGGACGGAGCCCCTACAATGAGCAGTTCTTC. Protein product: CTSSLPRSEGRSPYNEQFF.

The CDR3 DNA is TGCGCCAGCAGCTTGGCCAACAGCCCGGGTTTAAACTATGGCTACACCTTC. Translation gives CASSLANSPGLNYGYTF. The chain recombines TRBV5-1 with TRBJ1-2; unclear D gene. Germline V gene data show CDR1 as SGHRS and CDR2 as YFSETQ. There are 17 residues in the CDR3. V lost 0 bases, J lost 2 bases, and 17 bases lay in between.

This clone was counted a few times. V gene TRBV7-2 combines with J gene TRBJ2-1; D is undetermined. The CDR3 spans 15 residues. CDR1 SGHTA and CDR2 FQGNSA come from the germline V gene. V lost 0 bases, J lost 5 bases, and 11 bases lay in between. CDR3 loop: CASSLAASRDNEQFF. In DNA form, the CDR3 reads TGTGCCAGCAGCTTAGCAGCATCAAGGGACAATGAGCAGTTCTTC.

The chain links TRBV30 to TRBJ1-2, with D uncertain. CDR1 is GTSNPN, CDR2 SVGIG, per germline (reference sequence). CDR3 length: 12 residues. The V gene lost 2 bases and the J gene lost 8 bases, with 12 bases spanning the gap. The CDR3 nucleotides are TGTGCCTGGAGTTCCGGTTCCGGGGGCTACACCTTC. Its translation: CAWSSGSGGYTF.

Only one count was recorded for this clone. The chain recombines TRBV19 with TRBJ1-2; D is ambiguous. This CDR3 contains 12 residues. Germline loops: CDR1 LNHDA, CDR2 SQIVND (reference sequence). With 7 bases removed from V and 8 bases from J, the gap between germline ends came to 14 bases. The CDR3 loop is CASKGRRLGYTF. The CDR3, as DNA: TGTGCCAGTAAGGGCAGGCGTTTGGGCTACACCTTC.

V usage is TRBV19 and J usage is TRBJ2-3; no definite D call. Per the germline V gene, CDR1 is LNHDA and CDR2 is SQIVND (reference sequence). V was pared by 5 bases and J by 0 bases, with 6 bases between. The CDR3 totals 13 residues. The CDR3 sequence: CASSPGSTDTQYF. CDR3 DNA: TGTGCCAGTAGTCCCGGGAGCACAGATACGCAGTATTTT.

This chain joins TRBV28 and TRBJ2-2, with 8 bases identical to TRBD2. Per the germline V gene, CDR1 is MDHEN and CDR2 is SYDVKM. Trimming cost V 3 bases and J 5 bases; bases outside gene matches: 11. This CDR3 contains 17 residues. The CDR3 region is CASSFLGSGRRTGELFF. The CDR3 DNA is TGTGCCAGCAGTTTTTTGGGCAGCGGGAGACGGACCGGGGAGCTGTTTTTT.

In its sample, this clone was seen once. V usage is TRBV21-1 and J usage is TRBJ1-4. TRBV21-1 is a recognized pseudogene. The CDR3 extends over 16 amino acids. The CDR3 region is CASSKDGRRFNEKLFF. The CDR3 nucleotides are TGTGCCAGCAGCAAAGATGGGCGGCGGTTTAATGAAAAACTGTTTTTT.

The V gene is TRBV30, the J gene TRBJ2-7; D may be TRBD1 (5 bases). V lost 1 base and J 4 bases, leaving 20 bases between the germline ends. This CDR3 contains 16 residues. Per the germline V gene, CDR1 is GTSNPN and CDR2 is SVGIG (reference sequence). CDR3 in DNA: TGTGCCTGGAGTGCCAGCCGGACACACCCAGCTTACGAGCAGTACTTC. It specifies CAWSASRTHPAYEQYF. Drawing the rest from reference TRBV30 and TRBJ2-7, the complete variable domain is SQTIHQWPATLVQPVGSPLSLECTVEGTSNPNLYWYRQAAGRGLQLLFYSVGIGQISSEVPQNLSASRPQDRQFILSSKKLLLSDSGFYLCAWSASRTHPAYEQYFGPGTRLTVT.